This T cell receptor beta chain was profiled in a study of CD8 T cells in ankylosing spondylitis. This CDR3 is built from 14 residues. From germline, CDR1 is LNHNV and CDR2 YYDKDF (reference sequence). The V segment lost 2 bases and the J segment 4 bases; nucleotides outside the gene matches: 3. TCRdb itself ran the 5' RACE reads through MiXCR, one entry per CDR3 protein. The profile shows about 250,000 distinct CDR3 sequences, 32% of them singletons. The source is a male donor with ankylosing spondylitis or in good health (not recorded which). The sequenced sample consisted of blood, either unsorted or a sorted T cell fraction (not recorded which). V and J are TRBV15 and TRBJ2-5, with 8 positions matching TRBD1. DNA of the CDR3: TGTGCCACCAGCAGACCAGGGGGCCCAGAGACCCAGTACTTC. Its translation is CATSRPGGPETQYF.